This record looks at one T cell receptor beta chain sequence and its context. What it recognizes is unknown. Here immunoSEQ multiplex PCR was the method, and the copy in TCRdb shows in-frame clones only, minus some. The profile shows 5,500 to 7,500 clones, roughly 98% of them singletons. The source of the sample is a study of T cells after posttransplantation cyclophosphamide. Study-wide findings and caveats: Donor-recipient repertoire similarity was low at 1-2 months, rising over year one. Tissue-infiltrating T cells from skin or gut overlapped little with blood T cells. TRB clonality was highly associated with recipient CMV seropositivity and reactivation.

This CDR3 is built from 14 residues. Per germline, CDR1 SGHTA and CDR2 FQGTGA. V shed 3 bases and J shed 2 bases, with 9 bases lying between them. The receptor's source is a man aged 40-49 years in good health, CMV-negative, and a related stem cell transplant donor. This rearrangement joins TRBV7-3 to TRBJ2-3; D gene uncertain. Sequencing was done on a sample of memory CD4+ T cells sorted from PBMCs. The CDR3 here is CASSFRSNTDTQYF. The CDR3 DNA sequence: TGTGCCAGCAGCTTTAGGAGTAACACAGATACGCAGTATTTT.